This T cell receptor (beta chain) was documented in a study of spatial heterogeneity in lung cancer. This clonotype has ten or more counts. Time point denoted: sample taken at primary tumor resection. Tumor, nontumor lung or frozen PBMC supplied whole RNA, sequenced without sorting. Every TCR cDNA molecule bore its own unique molecular identifier. Using its own MiXCR run on the 5' RACE reads, TCRdb lists one record per CDR3 protein. The sample holds roughly 10,000 distinct CDR3 sequences; under 6.5% are singletons and the top ten take approximately 30%. V lost 4 bases and J lost 4, with 16 bases in between. The length of the CDR3 is 14 residues. CDR1 is DFQATT and CDR2 is SNEGSKA in the germline V gene (reference sequence).

The receptor was isolated from a male donor with early-stage non-small cell lung cancer. The rearrangement uses TRBV20-1 and TRBJ1-2; a weak D match, TRBD1 (5 bases). The sequencing used PBMCs, collected at surgery. The CDR3 protein is CSATGGGLSYGYTF. The CDR3 bases are TGCAGTGCTACCGGGGGTGGGCTCAGCTATGGCTACACCTTC.